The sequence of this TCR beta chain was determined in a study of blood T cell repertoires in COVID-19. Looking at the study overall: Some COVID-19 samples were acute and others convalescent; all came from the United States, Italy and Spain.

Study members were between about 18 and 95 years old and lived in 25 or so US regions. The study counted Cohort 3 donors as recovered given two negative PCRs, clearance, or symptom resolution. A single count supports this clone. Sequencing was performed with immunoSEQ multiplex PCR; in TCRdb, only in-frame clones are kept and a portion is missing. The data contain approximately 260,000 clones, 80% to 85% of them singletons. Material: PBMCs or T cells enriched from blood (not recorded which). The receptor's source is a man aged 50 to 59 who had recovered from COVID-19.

The CDR3 loop reads CASSPSGTPVLYGYTF. CDR3 coding DNA: TGTGCCAGCAGCCCCTCCGGGACACCAGTATTGTATGGCTACACCTTC. The chain combines TRBV7-3 with TRBJ1-2; D is possibly TRBD1 (6 bases). The CDR3 is 16 residues long. V lost 5 bases and J 5 bases, leaving 21 bases between the germline ends. Germline assignment: CDR1 SGHTA and CDR2 FQGTGA.